These 6 T cell receptor beta chains share one sample of origin, sequenced in a study of CDR3 diversity in severe acne. TCRdb called the PCR reads again in MiXCR, with one record for every CDR3 protein. The sample contains around 85,000 distinct CDR3 sequences, 45% to 50% of which appear only once. The specimen sequenced was blood. These receptors were obtained from a male donor with severe acne vulgaris.

This sequence joins TRBV25-1 and TRBJ1-1, with TRBD1 as a possible D gene (5 bases). Per germline, CDR1 MGHDK and CDR2 SYGVNS. The CDR3 has 18 amino acids. V lost 6 bases and J 2 bases, leaving 25 bases between the germline ends. The CDR3 spells CASSLVSGLGIYNTEAFF. CDR3 DNA: TGTGCCAGCAGCTTAGTCTCAGGGCTTGGGATTTACAACACTGAAGCTTTCTTT.

In its sample, this clonotype was seen many times. The V and J genes are TRBV7-2 and TRBJ2-5; D may be TRBD1 (5 bases). The ends were cut back, 0 bases at V and 4 bases at J, with 9 bases in the middle. In germline, CDR1 is SGHTA, CDR2 FQGNSA. The CDR3 length is 14 residues. The CDR3: CASSLAQGAETQYF. As DNA, the CDR3 is TGTGCCAGCAGCTTAGCCCAGGGTGCAGAGACCCAGTACTTC.

The chain links TRBV25-1 to TRBJ2-7, with D unclear. V was cut by 5 bases and J by 2 bases, with 7 bases left in between. The CDR3 has 12 residues. Per the germline V gene, CDR1 is MGHDK and CDR2 is SYGVNS. CDR3 region: CASSSSPYEQYF. The CDR3 DNA reads TGTGCCAGCAGTTCGTCCCCCTACGAGCAGTACTTC.

As concerns this clonotype: A read error is possible here, since a much larger clone lies one base away. The chain couples TRBV10-1 to TRBJ2-2, with 7 nucleotides matching TRBD1. The CDR3 is made up of 13 amino acids. Germline values: CDR1 WNHNN, CDR2 SYGVQD (reference sequence). The DNA for the CDR3 is TGCGCCAGTGGGGGACAGAACACCAGGGAGCTGTTTTTT. Translated, it gives CASGGQNTRELFF.

The chain links TRBV20-1 to TRBJ2-7; 9 bases fit TRBD1. The J segment lost 2 bases and the V segment lost 6 bases, leaving 17 bases of the junction unmatched. The germline gives CDR1 DFQATT, CDR2 SNEGSKA (reference sequence). The CDR3 contains 17 residues. The CDR3 bases are TGCAGTGCCAGCAGCCTTTGGTCGGGACAGGGAACCTACGAGCAGTACTTC. As protein: CSASSLWSGQGTYEQYF.

The table lists this clonotype with many counts. The rearrangement joins TRBV7-3 to TRBJ2-3; TRBD1 is a possible D gene (8 bases). Trimming took 5 bases from V and 4 from J, leaving 19 bases between them. This CDR3 is built from 16 residues. The V gene's germline CDR1 is SGHTA and CDR2 FQGTGA. CDR3 residues: CASSHRGEGLSDTQYF. In DNA, the CDR3 is TGTGCCAGCAGCCACAGGGGGGAGGGCCTCTCAGATACGCAGTATTTT.